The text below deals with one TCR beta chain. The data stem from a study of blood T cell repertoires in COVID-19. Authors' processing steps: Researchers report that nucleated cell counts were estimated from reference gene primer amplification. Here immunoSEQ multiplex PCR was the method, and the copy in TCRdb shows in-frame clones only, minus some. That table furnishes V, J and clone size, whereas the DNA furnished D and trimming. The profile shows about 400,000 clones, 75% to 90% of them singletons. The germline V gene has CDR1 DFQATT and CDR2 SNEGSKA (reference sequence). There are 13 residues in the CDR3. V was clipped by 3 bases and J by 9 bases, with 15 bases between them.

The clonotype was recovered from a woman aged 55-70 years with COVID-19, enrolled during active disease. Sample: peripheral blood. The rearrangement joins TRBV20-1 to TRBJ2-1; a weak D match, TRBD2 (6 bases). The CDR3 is CSASWAFGGEQFF. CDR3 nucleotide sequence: TGCAGTGCTAGTTGGGCGTTCGGGGGTGAGCAGTTCTTC.